The 9 T cell receptor beta chains below were found in one sample sequenced in a study of blood T cell repertoires in COVID-19. The table came from immunoSEQ multiplex PCR; TCRdb's copy has only in-frame clones and leaves some out. The sample consists of 180,000 or so clones, roughly 86% of them appearing once. Sequencing was performed on PBMCs or T cells enriched from blood (not recorded which). The receptors stem from a woman aged 25 to 39 who had recovered from COVID-19.

The V and J genes are TRBV19 and TRBJ2-3, with 10 bases lining up with TRBD1. Trimming at V came to 5 bases and at J to 6 bases, leaving 5 bases not matched to a gene. The CDR3 extends over 14 amino acids. Germline CDR1 is LNHDA and CDR2 is SQIVND (reference sequence). CDR3: CASSGGQGRDTQYF. For the CDR3, the DNA is TGTGCCAGTAGTGGGGGACAGGGGAGGGATACGCAGTATTTT.

J is TRBJ2-7 and V is TRBV5-1; a weak D match, TRBD2 (6 bases). The V gene lost 4 bases and the J gene lost 4 bases, with 18 bases spanning the gap. The germline gives CDR1 SGHRS, CDR2 YFSETQ. This CDR3 contains 15 residues. The CDR3: CASSDRESGPYEQYF. CDR3 in DNA: TGCGCCAGCAGCGACCGGGAGTCAGGTCCATACGAGCAGTACTTC.

Concerning this clone: A read error may account for a junction end that differs from germline. DNA for the CDR3: TGTGCCAGCAGCTTTGGGAACACAGGGGCCCCTTGGTTC. Protein product: CASSFGNTGAPWF. This sequence joins TRBV7-9 and TRBJ2-7; 7 bases match TRBD1. Germline V gene sequence: CDR1 SEHNR, CDR2 FQNEAQ (reference sequence). The CDR3 sequence is 13 residues long.

The chain joins TRBV7-6 to TRBJ2-5; 8 nucleotides line up with TRBD1. V lost 6 bases to trimming and J lost 3 bases; unmatched junction nucleotides: 12. The CDR3 length is 16 residues. Germline V gene sequence: CDR1 SGHVS, CDR2 FNYEAQ. This CDR3 reads CASSLKQGVVKETQYF. CDR3 DNA sequence: TGTGCCAGCAGTTTAAAACAGGGGGTAGTAAAAGAGACCCAGTACTTC.

V is TRBV19 and J is TRBJ2-4; possibly TRBD2 for D (6 bases). Germline-derived CDR1 and CDR2 are LNHDA and SQIVND (reference sequence). The CDR3 sequence is 18 residues long. The V end was cut by 7 bases, the J end by 0 bases, with 22 bases between. The CDR3 DNA sequence: TGTGCCAGTACGGAGGGTTTTTTGACAGTGGGAGCCAAAAACATTCAGTACTTC. This gives the protein CASTEGFLTVGAKNIQYF.

V and J are TRBV3-1 (or the pseudogene TRBV3-2) and TRBJ2-7; 7 positions agree with TRBD2. CDR1 and CDR2 from the germline V gene are LGHDT and YNNKEL (reference sequence). Trimming cost V 6 bases and J 4 bases; bases outside gene matches: 12. The CDR3 sequence is 15 residues long. CDR3 DNA sequence: TGTGCCAGCAGGAAAGCGGGAAATTCCGTGTACGAGCAGTACTTC. It specifies CASRKAGNSVYEQYF.

The chain carries TRBV5-8 and TRBJ2-5; D perhaps matches TRBD1 (6 bases). The germline gives CDR1 SGHTS, CDR2 YDEGEE. The V end lost 2 bases, the J end lost 5 bases, and 10 bases lay between the germline ends. This CDR3 is built from 13 residues. The CDR3 region is CASSFPGVETQYF. As DNA, the CDR3 is TGTGCCAGCAGCTTCCCAGGGGTGGAGACCCAGTACTTC.

The gene calls are TRBV7-9 and TRBJ2-3; TRBD2 matches at 8 bases. The length of the CDR3 is 16 residues. V lost 6 bases and J lost 4; bases outside the gene matches: 12. Germline CDR1 SEHNR, CDR2 FQNEAQ (reference sequence). CDR3 sequence reads: CASRPRERETPDTQYF. In DNA, the CDR3 is TGTGCCAGCAGACCCCGTGAGCGGGAGACCCCAGATACGCAGTATTTT. Looking up the rest from reference TRBV7-9 and TRBJ2-3 gives the full variable domain: DTGVSQNPRHKITKRGQNVTFRCDPISEHNRLYWYRQTLGQGPEFLTYFQNEAQLEKSRLLSDRFSAERPKGSFSTLEIQRTEQGDSAMYLCASRPRERETPDTQYFGPGTRLTVL.

The CDR3: CASSSLTRPTDTDTQYF. CDR3 bases: TGTGCCAGCAGTTCACTCACCCGACCGACAGACACAGATACGCAGTATTTT. The rearrangement links TRBV6-2 or TRBV6-3 to TRBJ2-3, with D tentatively TRBD1 (5 bases). This CDR3 spans 17 amino acids. CDR1 is MNHEY, CDR2 SVGEGT, per germline. The V gene lost 4 bases and the J gene lost 2 bases, with 19 bases spanning the gap.